This T cell receptor beta chain was retrieved from a study of blood T cell repertoires in COVID-19. Across the study: T cells, B-cell-depleted T cells, or PBMCs supplied cDNA or gDNA.

Seattle's cohort entered during active infection and was followed longitudinally. CDR3 length: 14 residues. Trimming took 6 bases from V and 2 from J; bases not matched to a gene: 6. Germline CDR1 and CDR2: SGHTA and FQGNSA. As originally analysed: Amplified reference gene primers provided the basis for estimating nucleated cell counts. Produced via immunoSEQ multiplex PCR; TCRdb's table is partial and in-frame only. V and J calls plus clone size are reproduced from that table; the DNA served to infer D and trimming. This sample carries about 68,000 clones, about nine tenths of them seen once, and the ten largest clones take just over 2.5%.

This sequence joins TRBV7-2 and TRBJ2-5; 7 positions agree with TRBD1. Sequencing was carried out using peripheral blood. This clonotype was obtained from a man aged 45 to 65 with COVID-19, enrolled during active disease. The CDR3 loop is CASSLSGQQETQYF. CDR3 sequence (DNA): TGTGCCAGCAGTCTTTCGGGACAGCAAGAGACCCAGTACTTC. Filled out from reference TRBV7-2 and TRBJ2-5, the complete variable domain reads GAGVSQSPSNKVTEKGKDVELRCDPISGHTALYWYRQSLGQGLEFLIYFQGNSAPDKSGLPSDRFSAERTGGSVSTLTIQRTQQEDSAVYLCASSLSGQQETQYFGPGTRLLVL.